This paragraph reports one T cell receptor (beta chain). What it binds is not known. The entry originates in a study of cytomegalovirus exposure and HLA in healthy donors. Notes on the study in general: Apparent HLA restriction characterized most CMV-associated TCR beta chains in a later analysis.

This CDR3 is built from 18 residues. The germline V and J ends were trimmed by 2 bases and 1 base, with 20 bases remaining between them. The germline gives CDR1 SGHTA, CDR2 FQGNSA. 13 Jbeta primers and 60 Vbeta primers were used for the PCR. Measured with immunoSEQ multiplex PCR; TCRdb has only the in-frame clones, and not every one. This sample has 150,000 to 200,000 clones, with around 80% found just once. The chain couples TRBV7-2 to TRBJ1-2; D unresolved. Sequencing input: PBMCs. The receptor's source is a girl aged 5 to 17 in good health and CMV-seropositive. CDR3 DNA sequence: TGTGCCAGCAGCTTATCCCCCGGGTTTCGGCCCGATAACTATGGCTACACCTTC. Protein product: CASSLSPGFRPDNYGYTF. Filled out from reference TRBV7-2 and TRBJ1-2, the complete variable domain reads GAGVSQSPSNKVTEKGKDVELRCDPISGHTALYWYRQSLGQGLEFLIYFQGNSAPDKSGLPSDRFSAERTGGSVSTLTIQRTQQEDSAVYLCASSLSPGFRPDNYGYTFGSGTRLTVV.